These T cell receptor beta chains were read from a single sample in a study of blood T cell repertoires in COVID-19. Measured with immunoSEQ multiplex PCR; TCRdb has only the in-frame clones, and not every one. Among some 270,000 clones, 70% to 90% were seen once, and the ten largest hold 9.1%. The sequenced sample was PBMCs or T cells enriched from blood (not recorded which). Every receptor here comes from a woman aged 50 to 60 with acute COVID-19. The CDR3 runs from the conserved cysteine through the conserved F or W. The D gene is left open where the match is weak. The size entry is marked missing in some rows and otherwise reads once, few, many or a size class.

TRBV5-1	NA	TRBJ1-1	NA	TGCGCCAGCAGCTTGGAAGGACAACTAAACACTGAAGCTTTCTTT	CASSLEGQLNTEAFF
TRBV3-1/TRBV3-2	NA	TRBJ1-2	NA	TGTGCCAGCAGCCAAGTCGTGAGGGCGCCATATGGCTACACCTTC	CASSQVVRAPYGYTF
TRBV2	NA	TRBJ1-4	NA	TGTGCCAGCAGTGACAGGGTTGCTAATGAAAAACTGTTTTTT	CASSDRVANEKLFF
TRBV29-1	NA	TRBJ2-4	TRBD1	TGCAGCGTTGTAGGTCAGGGGGCTGAAAACATTCAGTACTTC	CSVVGQGAENIQYF
TRBV5-1	NA	TRBJ1-4	NA	TGCGCCAGCAGCTTGGCGCAGGGAACTAATGAAAAACTGTTTTTT	CASSLAQGTNEKLFF
TRBV18	NA	TRBJ1-2	TRBD1	TGTGCCAGCTCATCTTCGACAGGGGGCTATGGCTACACCTTC	CASSSSTGGYGYTF
TRBV19	NA	TRBJ1-5	NA	TGTGCCAGTAGTATGGGGGCCGGGGATAATCAGCCCCAGCATTTT	CASSMGAGDNQPQHF
TRBV19	NA	TRBJ2-3	TRBD2	TGTGCCAGTAGCACCACTAGCGGGGGGGCCGGCGGCACAGATACGCAGTATTTT	CASSTTSGGAGGTDTQYF
TRBV5-1	NA	TRBJ2-7	TRBD1	TGCGCCAGCAGCTTGGTCGGTAGGACAGGGGGGGACGAGCAGTACTTC	CASSLVGRTGGDEQYF
TRBV19	NA	TRBJ1-1	NA	TGTGCCAGTAGCGAGATGACAGGGAACACTGAAGCTTTCTTT	CASSEMTGNTEAFF
TRBV3-1/TRBV3-2	NA	TRBJ1-6	TRBD1	TGTGCCAGCAGCCAAGGGACAGGGGGTAATTCACCCCTCCACTTT	CASSQGTGGNSPLHF
TRBV3-1/TRBV3-2	many	TRBJ1-2	TRBD1	TGTGCCAGCCATGGACAGGGCACAACTAACTATGGCTACACCTTC	CASHGQGTTNYGYTF
TRBV19	NA	TRBJ1-3	TRBD1	TGTGCCAGTAAATTCAGGACAGGGGCCTTGGATAACTCTGGAAACACCATATATTTT	CASKFRTGALDNSGNTIYF
TRBV19	few	TRBJ1-1	NA	TGTGCCAGTAGTATTAACCAGGACACTGAAGCTTTCTTT	CASSINQDTEAFF
TRBV5-1	NA	TRBJ2-1	TRBD1	TGTGCCAGCAGCTTGAATACAGGGGTCTCCTACAATGAGCAGTTCTTC	CASSLNTGVSYNEQFF